Listed here are 18 T cell receptor beta chains from one sample, sequenced in a study of CD8 T cells in Susac syndrome. The RNA, about 0.5 to 1 ug, was put through reverse transcription using random hexamers. MiXCR, applied by TCRdb to the immunoSEQ multiplex PCR reads, yields one record per CDR3 protein. Among under 150,000 distinct CDR3 sequences listed, approximately 95% were seen once. The sample consisted of CD4+ T cells from PBMCs. The receptors originated from a human donor with Susac syndrome.

The chain recombines TRBV4-1 with TRBJ1-1; D is unresolved. This CDR3 is built from 13 residues. Germline loops: CDR1 MGHRA, CDR2 YSYEKL. V gave up 1 base and J gave up 7 bases, with 10 bases separating them. The CDR3 sequence: CASSQVPRIEAFF. The CDR3 nucleotides read TGCGCCAGCAGCCAAGTACCGAGGATTGAAGCTTTCTTT.

This clonotype was recorded once. The chain couples TRBV29-1 to TRBJ2-5; weak D call: TRBD2 (5 bases). CDR1 and CDR2 from the germline V gene are SQVTM and ANQGSEA. The CDR3 consists of 12 residues. V lost 5 bases to trimming and J lost 5 bases, with 12 bases between them. The CDR3 nucleotides are TGCAGCGTTTATTCGGGGTGGGAGACCCAGTACTTC. As protein: CSVYSGWETQYF.

The chain employs TRBV7-9 and TRBJ2-7; TRBD1 matches 10 bases. Germline V CDR1 and CDR2: SEHNR, FQNEAQ (reference sequence). The CDR3 runs 15 residues. J was trimmed by 6 bases and V by 1 base; bases with no gene match: 6. For the CDR3, the DNA is TGTGCCAGCAGCTTAGTTGGCGACAGGGGGCTCGAGCAGTACTTC. Its protein product is CASSLVGDRGLEQYF. Filled out from reference TRBV7-9 and TRBJ2-7, the complete variable domain reads DTGVSQNPRHKITKRGQNVTFRCDPISEHNRLYWYRQTLGQGPEFLTYFQNEAQLEKSRLLSDRFSAERPKGSFSTLEIQRTEQGDSAMYLCASSLVGDRGLEQYFGPGTRLTVT.

The CDR3 bases are TGTGCCAGCAGCTACGAGGCCTCTGGAGGCTACACCTTC. Translated: CASSYEASGGYTF. This chain joins TRBV7-8 and TRBJ1-2; D gene unclear. The CDR3 is made up of 13 amino acids. CDR1 is SGHVS, CDR2 FQNEAQ, per germline. V shed 4 bases and J shed 8 bases, with 14 bases lying between them.

This chain links TRBV5-1 with TRBJ2-7, with 8 bases aligning to TRBD2. The V gene end was trimmed by 7 bases and the J gene end by 3 bases; junction bases not matched to a gene: 6. The CDR3 contains 13 residues. Germline CDR1 is SGHRS and CDR2 is YFSETQ. DNA of the CDR3: TGCGCCAGCGGTATTAGCGGGGACTACGAGCAGTACTTC. It encodes CASGISGDYEQYF. The variable domain in full, completed from reference TRBV5-1 and TRBJ2-7, reads KAGVTQTPRYLIKTRGQQVTLSCSPISGHRSVSWYQQTPGQGLQFLFEYFSETQRNKGNFPGRFSGRQFSNSRSEMNVSTLELGDSALYLCASGISGDYEQYFGPGTRLTVT.

This chain uses TRBV30 with TRBJ1-1; 7 bases match TRBD1. Germline-derived CDR1 and CDR2 are GTSNPN and SVGIG (reference sequence). The trim removed 5 bases at V and 5 bases at J, leaving 5 bases unmatched. The CDR3 runs 12 residues. The CDR3 DNA reads TGTGCCTGGTCCGACAGGGTTACTGAAGCTTTCTTT. It is translated as CAWSDRVTEAFF.

CDR3 sequence: CATSGGSGGHNEQFF. The CDR3, as DNA: TGTGCCACCAGTGGCGGTAGCGGGGGACATAATGAGCAGTTCTTC. The V call is TRBV24-1, the J call TRBJ2-1; TRBD2 matches 9 bases. The V segment lost 5 bases and the J segment 7 bases; nucleotides outside the gene matches: 8. Germline V gene lookup returns CDR1 KGHDR and CDR2 SFDVKD. The CDR3 has 15 amino acids.

The CDR3 here is CASSLRHRQNTEAFF. CDR3 bases: TGTGCCAGCAGCTTACGTCACAGGCAGAACACTGAAGCTTTCTTT. This rearrangement joins TRBV11-1 to TRBJ1-1, with D perhaps TRBD1 (5 bases). The CDR3 is 15 amino acids. Per germline, CDR1 SGHAT and CDR2 FQDESV (reference sequence). V was clipped by 2 bases and J by 1 base, with 11 bases between them.

The chain employs TRBV30 and TRBJ1-5; maybe TRBD1 (5 bases). V was cut by 3 bases and J by 2 bases, with 11 bases left in between. Germline-derived CDR1 and CDR2 are GTSNPN and SVGIG (reference sequence). The CDR3 consists of 14 residues. The CDR3: CAWSPGSRNQPQHF. CDR3 in DNA: TGTGCCTGGAGCCCAGGGAGCCGCAATCAGCCCCAGCATTTT.

CDR3 residues: CSVEVRQDNYGYTF. CDR3 nucleotide sequence: TGCAGCGTTGAAGTTCGGCAAGATAACTATGGCTACACCTTC. This rearrangement joins TRBV29-1 to TRBJ1-2; D is ambiguous. The length of the CDR3 is 14 residues. From germline, CDR1 is SQVTM and CDR2 ANQGSEA. Trimming cost V 1 base and J 1 base, with 10 bases left between them.

This clonotype appeared once. V gene TRBV12-3 or TRBV12-4 combines with J gene TRBJ2-7, with D perhaps TRBD1 or TRBD2 (5 bases each). The CDR3 has 12 residues. V was clipped by 7 bases and J by 5 bases, with 12 bases between them. CDR3 loop: CASKAPGHEQYF. The CDR3 bases are TGTGCCAGCAAGGCACCGGGGCACGAGCAGTACTTC.

This clonotype has a handful of counts. The chain couples TRBV7-2 to TRBJ2-7; D is perhaps TRBD1 (5 bases). In germline, CDR1 is SGHTA, CDR2 FQGNSA. This CDR3 contains 15 residues. Trimming removed 2 bases at V and 0 bases at J, with 11 bases between. The CDR3 DNA is TGTGCCAGCAGCTTATTGACACAGGTCTCCTACGAGCAGTACTTC. It specifies CASSLLTQVSYEQYF.

CDR3 sequence: CAWSVSLEQFF. The CDR3 nucleotides read TGTGCCTGGAGTGTATCGCTTGAGCAGTTCTTC. This sequence joins TRBV30 and TRBJ2-1, with no clear D. V was trimmed by 0 bases and J by 9 bases, leaving 6 bases between them. Germline values: CDR1 GTSNPN, CDR2 SVGIG (reference sequence). The CDR3 loop spans 11 amino acids. Together with reference TRBV30 and TRBJ2-1, the CDR3 gives the full variable domain: SQTIHQWPATLVQPVGSPLSLECTVEGTSNPNLYWYRQAAGRGLQLLFYSVGIGQISSEVPQNLSASRPQDRQFILSSKKLLLSDSGFYLCAWSVSLEQFFGPGTRLTVL.

The chain employs TRBV7-9 and TRBJ1-4; D gene uncertain. Germline V gene data show CDR1 as SEHNR and CDR2 as FQNEAQ (reference sequence). The CDR3 is made up of 14 amino acids. Deletions cut 5 bases from V and 1 base from J, with 8 bases between. CDR3: CASSPGGTNEKLFF. The CDR3 nucleotides are TGTGCCAGCAGCCCGGGAGGAACTAATGAAAAACTGTTTTTT. The full variable domain, its missing parts supplied by reference TRBV7-9 and TRBJ1-4, is DTGVSQNPRHKITKRGQNVTFRCDPISEHNRLYWYRQTLGQGPEFLTYFQNEAQLEKSRLLSDRFSAERPKGSFSTLEIQRTEQGDSAMYLCASSPGGTNEKLFFGSGTQLSVL.

The J gene is TRBJ2-5, the V gene TRBV20-1; TRBD2 aligns across 11 bases. The CDR3 totals 14 residues. V lost 7 bases to trimming and J lost 3 bases; unmatched junction nucleotides: 7. In germline, CDR1 is DFQATT, CDR2 SNEGSKA (reference sequence). DNA for the CDR3: TGCAGTGGGGGGGTGACTAGCGGGAAAGAGACCCAGTACTTC. This codes for CSGGVTSGKETQYF.

The chain has TRBV29-1 and TRBJ2-7; tentative D call: TRBD2 (7 bases). Germline CDR1 reads SQVTM; CDR2 reads ANQGSEA. The ends were cut back, 6 bases at V and 3 bases at J, with 12 bases in the middle. The CDR3 is 12 residues long. The CDR3, as DNA: TGCAGCGTGGGGGGGGGCAGCTACGAGCAGTACTTC. Its protein is CSVGGGSYEQYF.

V gene TRBV29-1 combines with J gene TRBJ2-7, with TRBD1 identical over 9 bases. The CDR3 loop spans 16 amino acids. CDR1 SQVTM and CDR2 ANQGSEA come from the germline V gene. With 6 bases clipped from V and 0 bases from J, the junction kept 12 bases outside the gene matches. CDR3 nucleotides: TGCAGCGTCTACTGGAGGGGGACAGGGAGCTCCTACGAGCAGTACTTC. Its protein product is CSVYWRGTGSSYEQYF.

This rearrangement joins TRBV29-1 to TRBJ1-1; TRBD1 agrees at 9 bases. Germline trimming cut 7 bases from V and 0 bases from J; bases unmatched to any gene: 3. Germline CDR1 and CDR2: SQVTM and ANQGSEA. The CDR3 has 13 amino acids. The CDR3 here is CSGNRGLNTEAFF. As DNA, the CDR3 is TGCAGCGGCAACAGGGGGCTGAACACTGAAGCTTTCTTT.